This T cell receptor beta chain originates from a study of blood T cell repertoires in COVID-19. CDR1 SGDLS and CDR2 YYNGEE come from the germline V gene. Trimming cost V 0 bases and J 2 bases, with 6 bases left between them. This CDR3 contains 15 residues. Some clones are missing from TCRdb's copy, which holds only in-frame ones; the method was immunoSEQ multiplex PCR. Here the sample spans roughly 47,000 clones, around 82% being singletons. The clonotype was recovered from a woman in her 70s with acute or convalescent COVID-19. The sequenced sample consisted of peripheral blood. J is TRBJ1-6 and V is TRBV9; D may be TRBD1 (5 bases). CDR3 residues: CASSVGGAYNSPLHF. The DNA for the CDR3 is TGTGCCAGCAGCGTAGGGGGCGCCTATAATTCACCCCTCCACTTT.